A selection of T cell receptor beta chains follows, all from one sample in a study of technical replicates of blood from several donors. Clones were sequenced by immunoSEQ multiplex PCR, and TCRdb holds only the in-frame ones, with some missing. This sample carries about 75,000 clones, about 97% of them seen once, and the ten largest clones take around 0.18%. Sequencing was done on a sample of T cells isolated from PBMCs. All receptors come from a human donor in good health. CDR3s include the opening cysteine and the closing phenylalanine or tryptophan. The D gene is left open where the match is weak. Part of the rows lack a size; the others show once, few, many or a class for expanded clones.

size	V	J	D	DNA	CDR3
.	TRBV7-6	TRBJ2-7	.	TGTGCCAGCAGCTTAGGTAGGGGCGATTACGAGCAGTACTTC	CASSLGRGDYEQYF
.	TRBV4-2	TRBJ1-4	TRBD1	TGTGCCAGCAGCGCCGGACAGGGGGCTGCAACTAATGAAAAACTGTTTTTT	CASSAGQGAATNEKLFF
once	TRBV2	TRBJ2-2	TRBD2	TGTGCCAGCAGTGAACTAGCGGGGGGTGACACCGGGGAGCTGTTTTTT	CASSELAGGDTGELFF
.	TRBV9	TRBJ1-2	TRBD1	TGTGCCAGCAGCGCAGGGGGAGGAGGGGATGGCTACACCTTC	CASSAGGGGDGYTF
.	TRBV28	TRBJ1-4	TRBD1	TGTGCCAGCAGTCCGGGGACAGCAACTAATGAAAAACTGTTTTTT	CASSPGTATNEKLFF
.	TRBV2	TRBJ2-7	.	TGTGCCAGCAGACTTTCCTACGAGCAGTACTTC	CASRLSYEQYF
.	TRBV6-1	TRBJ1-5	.	TGTGCCAGCCAGGGTCCCAATCAGCCCCAGCATTTT	CASQGPNQPQHF
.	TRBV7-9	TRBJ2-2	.	TGTGCCAGCAGTCCAGGGGGGAGAAACACCGGGGAGCTGTTTTTT	CASSPGGRNTGELFF
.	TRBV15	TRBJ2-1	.	TGTGCCACCAGCACAGGATTAAGCAATGAGCAGTTCTTC	CATSTGLSNEQFF
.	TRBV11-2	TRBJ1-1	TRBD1	TGTGCCAGCAGCAAGAGGCATGACAGGGTGGGCACTGAAGCTTTCTTT	CASSKRHDRVGTEAFF
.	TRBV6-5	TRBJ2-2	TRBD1	TGTGCCAGCACCGACAGGGGAGAGACCGGGGAGCTGTTTTTT	CASTDRGETGELFF
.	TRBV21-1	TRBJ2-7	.	TGTGCCAGCAGCAATTCAGGGATGCCCTACGAGCAGTACTTC	CASSNSGMPYEQYF
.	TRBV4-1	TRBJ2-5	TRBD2	TGCGCCAGCAGCAGACTAGCGGGGGGGGGAGAGACCCAGTACTTC	CASSRLAGGGETQYF
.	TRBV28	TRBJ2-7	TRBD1	TGTGCCAGCAGGGTAGCCGGACAGGGTGGCTACGAGCAGTACTTC	CASRVAGQGGYEQYF
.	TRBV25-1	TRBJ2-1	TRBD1	TGTGCCAGCAGTGCGGGACAGGGTAAGGAGCAGTTCTTC	CASSAGQGKEQFF
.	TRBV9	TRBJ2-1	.	TGTGCCAGCAGCGTAGCCCGAGCGGACGGGATTAGGAATGAGCAGTTCTTC	CASSVARADGIRNEQFF
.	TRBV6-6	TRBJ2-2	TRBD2	TGTGCCAGCAGTTACGGGACTAGCGGTGAGGGGAGGGAGCTGTTTTTT	CASSYGTSGEGRELFF
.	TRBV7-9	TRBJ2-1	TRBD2	TGTGCCAGCAAGGCACTAGCGGGGTACAATGAGCAGTTCTTC	CASKALAGYNEQFF